This T cell receptor (beta chain) was obtained from a study of monozygotic twins with cystic fibrosis. At the level of the study: With about 15 PCR cycles, barcoded libraries came from three micrograms of fragmented DNA.

Study-level findings and limits: Unrelated CF individuals shared fewer identical clonotypes than monozygotic CF twins. Co-twins had the most similar V usage for 13 of 16 pairs, J for 8. Median Simpson clonality of 0.0095 suggested naive T cells predominated.

The table came from immunoSEQ multiplex PCR; TCRdb's copy has only in-frame clones and leaves some out. The sample lists 30,000 to 40,000 clones; 66% were seen once. Germline CDR1 LNHDA, CDR2 SQIVND (reference sequence). Trimming took 7 bases from V and 2 from J, leaving 8 bases between them. This CDR3 is 12 amino acids long. With respect to this clone: Its antigen is unidentified.

This TCR was sampled from a girl aged 5 to 17 with cystic fibrosis. The chain combines TRBV19 with TRBJ1-1; D not resolved. The sequenced material came from blood. The CDR3 here is CASKGVNTEAFF. CDR3 nucleotide sequence: TGTGCCAGTAAAGGAGTAAACACTGAAGCTTTCTTT.